This TCR beta chain was retrieved from a study of cytotoxic CD8 clonotypes in ibrutinib-treated CLL. Germline CDR1 GTSNPN, CDR2 SVGIG (reference sequence). This CDR3 has 13 residues. Trimming removed 0 bases at V and 6 bases at J, with 8 bases between. The repertoire was sequenced with immunoSEQ multiplex PCR; TCRdb's copy has only in-frame clones and lacks some. The sample consists of about 130,000 clones, about 75% of them appearing once. Study-wide findings and caveats: The times at which samples were taken varied between sustained-remission and progressing patients. Public clonotypes, an uncommon group, contracted or remained stable on treatment. Increased clonality at ibrutinib response gave way to a return toward baseline at progression.

Worth noting for this clone: Antigen: not known.

The chain links TRBV30 to TRBJ2-2, with unresolved D. The source is a human donor with chronic lymphocytic leukemia. The starting material was PBMCs, obtained after 24 months of ibrutinib treatment. The CDR3 DNA reads TGTGCCTGGAGTGTAAGGCAGGCCGGGGAGCTGTTTTTT. Its protein is CAWSVRQAGELFF.